Below are 2 T cell receptor beta chains sequenced from a single sample in a study of T cells in localized non-small cell lung cancer. The data were produced by immunoSEQ multiplex PCR, yet TCRdb's version contains in-frame clones alone and is incomplete. This sample has 50,000 to 75,000 clones, with 80% to 95% found just once. This sample comprised peripheral blood, obtained before any cancer treatment. The receptor source for this set is a man aged 40 to 75 with stage I lung adenocarcinoma.

The chain joins TRBV5-7 to TRBJ2-7; 11 bases are shared with TRBD2. TRBV5-7 is noted as an ORF with a role that remains uncertain. CDR3 size: 16 residues. After removal of 0 bases from V and 5 bases from J, the junction contained 7 bases not matched to a gene. The CDR3 here is CASSLGASGGKDEQYF. The CDR3 DNA follows: TGTGCCAGCAGCTTGGGGGCTAGCGGGGGGAAGGACGAGCAGTACTTC.

The J gene is TRBJ1-2, the V gene TRBV19; no definite D call. This CDR3 contains 14 residues. The V and J ends lost 7 bases and 3 bases respectively, with 15 bases between them. Germline V gene sequence: CDR1 LNHDA, CDR2 SQIVND (reference sequence). CDR3 coding DNA: TGTGCCAGTATTGGTCCAGGAATTTACTATGGCTACACCTTC. Encoded protein: CASIGPGIYYGYTF.